The clone carrying this TCR beta chain turned up a few times. This entry is derived from a study of blood T cells in healthy people across ages. Study overall: Using template switching, researchers captured about one barcoded beta molecule for each two T cells.

Primers used in a second PCR of about 7 to 11 cycles were a sample-barcoded 5' primer and a J-beta primer mix. All samples yielded 2.5 million or more CDR3-containing paired-end reads. TCRdb called the 5' RACE reads again in MiXCR, with one record for every CDR3 protein. The sample carries some 1.5 million distinct CDR3 sequences, 35% to 45% recorded once. Germline CDR1 and CDR2: DFQATT and SNEGSKA (reference sequence). The CDR3 is made up of 14 amino acids. The ends lost 2 bases at V and 7 bases at J; junction bases unmatched: 8. Healthy Caucasian individuals from Russia aged roughly 6 to 95 served as donors.

This sequence was found in a woman under 30 in good health. This rearrangement joins TRBV20-1 to TRBJ2-1; 7 nucleotides match TRBD1. The sequenced sample consisted of blood. CDR3 loop: CSARSPGQWNEQFF. The CDR3 DNA sequence: TGCAGTGCTAGATCCCCGGGACAGTGGAATGAGCAGTTCTTC.